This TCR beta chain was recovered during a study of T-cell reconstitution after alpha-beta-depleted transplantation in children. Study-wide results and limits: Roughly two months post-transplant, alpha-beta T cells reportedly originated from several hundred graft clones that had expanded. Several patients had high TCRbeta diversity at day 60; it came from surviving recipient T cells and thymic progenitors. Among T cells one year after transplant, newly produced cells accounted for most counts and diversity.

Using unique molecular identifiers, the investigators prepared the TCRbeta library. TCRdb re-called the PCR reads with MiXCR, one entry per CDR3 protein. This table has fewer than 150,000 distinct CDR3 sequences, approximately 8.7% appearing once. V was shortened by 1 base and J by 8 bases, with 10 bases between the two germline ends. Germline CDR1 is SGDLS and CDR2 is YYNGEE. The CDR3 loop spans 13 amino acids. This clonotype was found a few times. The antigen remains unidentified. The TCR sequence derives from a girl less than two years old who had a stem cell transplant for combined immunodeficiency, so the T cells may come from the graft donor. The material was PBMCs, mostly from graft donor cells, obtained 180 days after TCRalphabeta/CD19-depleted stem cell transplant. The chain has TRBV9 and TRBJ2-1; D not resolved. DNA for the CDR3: TGTGCCAGCAGCGTACCCAATGCATATGAGCAGTTCTTC. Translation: CASSVPNAYEQFF.